Listed below are T cell receptor beta chains from one sample, sequenced in a study of blood T cell repertoires in COVID-19. Clones were sequenced by immunoSEQ multiplex PCR, and TCRdb holds only the in-frame ones, with some missing. Among approximately 260,000 clones, roughly 90% were seen once, and the ten largest hold approximately 7.9%. Specimen: peripheral blood. The receptors were sampled from a man in his 60s who had recovered from COVID-19. Each CDR3 is given with its conserved first and last residue. Fields, in order: V gene, D gene, clone size, J gene, CDR3 DNA, CDR3 protein. A D gene is named only where the DNA matches it firmly. Expanded clones are given a class, and other clones once, few, many or no size at all.

TRBV6-6	TRBD1	-	TRBJ2-4	TGTGCCAGCATCATGACGGACAGGGGGCGGAACATTCAGTACTTC	CASIMTDRGRNIQYF
TRBV19	TRBD1	-	TRBJ1-1	TGTGCCAGTAGCATCCAGGGGGCTGGTGAAGCTTTCTTT	CASSIQGAGEAFF
TRBV20-1	TRBD2	-	TRBJ2-3	TGCAGTGCTAGTATGTCTGCACTAGCGGGAGATGATACGCAGTATTTT	CSASMSALAGDDTQYF
TRBV19	-	-	TRBJ1-1	TGTGCCAGTAAGGGTAACCGGAGGACTGAAGCTTTCTTT	CASKGNRRTEAFF
TRBV7-8	TRBD1	-	TRBJ1-6	TGTGCCAGCAGCTACCCCAGGGACAGAGTTAGCTCCTATAATTCACCCCTCCACTTT	CASSYPRDRVSSYNSPLHF
TRBV20-1	-	-	TRBJ2-1	TGCAGTGCTAGTGGGACATTCTACAATGAGCAGTTCTTC	CSASGTFYNEQFF
TRBV5-1	-	-	TRBJ2-3	TGCGCCAGCAGCTTGGTTGCGGTTAGCACAGATACGCAGTATTTT	CASSLVAVSTDTQYF
TRBV5-5	-	-	TRBJ1-4	TGTGCCAGCACCAGAACCACAGGTGCTAATGAAAAACTGTTTTTT	CASTRTTGANEKLFF
TRBV6-6	-	-	TRBJ1-4	TGTGCCAGCTGGCTTGAGGCAACTAATGAAAAACTGTTTTTT	CASWLEATNEKLFF
TRBV30	TRBD1	-	TRBJ1-6	TGTGCCTGGAAAGCCCCGGACAGGAATAATTCACCCCTCCACTTT	CAWKAPDRNNSPLHF
TRBV10-3	TRBD1	-	TRBJ1-2	TGTGCCATCAGTGAAGGACAGGGACCTGGCTACACCTTC	CAISEGQGPGYTF
TRBV2	-	-	TRBJ1-1	TGTGCCAGCAGTGGGTGGTCATTTCTCCGGGGGAACACTGAAGCTTTCTTT	CASSGWSFLRGNTEAFF
TRBV6-5	-	-	TRBJ1-2	TGTGCCAGCAGTCGACCTAGCTATGGCTACACCTTC	CASSRPSYGYTF
TRBV3-1/TRBV3-2	TRBD1	-	TRBJ1-4	TGTGCCAGCAGCCCCCGGGACAGGGGGCTGGCTAATGAAAAACTGTTTTTT	CASSPRDRGLANEKLFF
TRBV6-5	TRBD2	-	TRBJ2-5	TGTGCCAGCAGTTTAGCGGGGGGGCTAGGAGAGACCCAGTACTTC	CASSLAGGLGETQYF
TRBV25-1	-	-	TRBJ2-2	TGTGCCAGCAGTGTCTTCCAGGGGAACACCGGGGAGCTGTTTTTT	CASSVFQGNTGELFF
TRBV3-1/TRBV3-2	-	-	TRBJ1-1	TGTGCCAGCAGTAAACAGGAGAACACTGAAGCTTTCTTT	CASSKQENTEAFF
TRBV19	-	-	TRBJ2-2	TGTGCCAGTAGTGTAATACAGGGAATCGGGGAGCTGTTTTTT	CASSVIQGIGELFF
TRBV28	TRBD1	-	TRBJ1-2	TGTGCCACGCGAACGGACAGGCGCTATGGCTACACCTTC	CATRTDRRYGYTF
TRBV5-1	-	-	TRBJ2-5	TGCGCCAGCAGGCCCGGGAACCAAGAGACCCAGTACTTC	CASRPGNQETQYF
TRBV6-5	TRBD2	-	TRBJ2-1	TGTGCCAGCAGTAGGACTAGCGGGGTTAACGAGCAGTTCTTC	CASSRTSGVNEQFF
TRBV9	TRBD1	-	TRBJ1-2	TGTGCCAGCAGCGTGTCGGTACAGGGGGGCTCTGGCTACACCTTC	CASSVSVQGGSGYTF
TRBV19	TRBD1	few	TRBJ1-5	TGTGCCAGTGGGGACAGGGTTCAGCCCCAGCATTTT	CASGDRVQPQHF
TRBV4-1	TRBD2	-	TRBJ2-1	TGCGCCAGCAGCCACCCAGGACTAGCGGGGGGAGAGCAGTTCTTC	CASSHPGLAGGEQFF
TRBV15	TRBD1	-	TRBJ1-1	TGTGCCACCAGCAGACACAGGGGTCCTGAAGCTTTCTTT	CATSRHRGPEAFF
TRBV7-9	-	-	TRBJ2-7	TGTGCCAGCAGCTTAGCGAGACATACCTACGAGCAGTACTTC	CASSLARHTYEQYF
TRBV12-5	TRBD2	-	TRBJ2-2	TGTGCTAGTGGTTTGGTACTGGACGGGCGGGGGGACACCGGGGAGCTGTTTTTT	CASGLVLDGRGDTGELFF
TRBV5-4	-	-	TRBJ1-2	TGTGCCAGCAGCTCCTCCTACGGCTATGGCTACACCTTC	CASSSSYGYGYTF